The sequence of this TCR beta chain was determined in a study of T-cell reconstitution after alpha-beta-depleted transplantation in children. This clonotype was detected many times. The CDR3 is 12 amino acids. The V end lost 3 bases, the J end lost 9 bases, and 11 bases lay between the germline ends. Germline V CDR1 and CDR2: LGHNA, YNFKEQ. The authors prepared the TCRbeta library with unique molecular identifiers. MiXCR, run by TCRdb on the PCR reads, gives a single entry per CDR3 protein. The sample has around 96,000 distinct CDR3 sequences; 9% to 15% are singletons. This chain joins TRBV4-2 and TRBJ2-5, with D hard to call. This clonotype was sampled from a human donor who donated a stem cell graft to a child with inherited bone marrow failure. The starting material was PBMCs from the stem cell graft donor, obtained from the stem cell graft. The CDR3: CASSQEEGSQYF. The CDR3 nucleotides are TGTGCCAGCAGCCAGGAAGAAGGGTCCCAGTACTTC.